Shown below are 24 T cell receptor beta chains from a single sample sequenced in a study of T cell clonotyping in hematopoietic cell transplantation. Assay: immunoSEQ multiplex PCR; the TCRdb copy retains only in-frame clones and omits some. The repertoire holds roughly 11,000 clones, with roughly 87% as singletons. Sample: peripheral blood mononuclear cells. These receptors all come from a human donor who either received an allogeneic hematopoietic cell transplant for a myeloid malignancy or was a related donor (not recorded which). Some clones in this sample may be carry-over from other donors' samples.

The chain is built from TRBV6-1 and TRBJ2-7, with 7 bases matching TRBD1. Germline assignment: CDR1 MNHNS and CDR2 SASEGT. CDR3 size: 15 residues. Trimming at V came to 3 bases and at J to 4 bases, leaving 9 bases not matched to a gene. This CDR3 reads CASSELPGQIYEQYF. In nucleotides, the CDR3 is TGTGCCAGCAGTGAGTTACCGGGACAGATATACGAGCAGTACTTC.

A word on this clone: Its ends do not fully match the called genes, so a read error is possible. The J gene is TRBJ1-1, the V gene TRBV7-7, with D perhaps matching TRBD1 (6 bases). CDR1 is SSHAT and CDR2 is FNYEAQ in the germline V gene (reference sequence). The CDR3 is 18 residues long. CDR3 residues: CASSQTGTPLPQNTEAFF. DNA of the CDR3: TGTGCTAGCAGCCAAACCGGGACACCTTTACCCCAGAACACTGAAGCTTTCTTT.

V gene TRBV19 combines with J gene TRBJ1-5; 7 bases match TRBD1. The CDR3 has 15 residues. Trimming took 4 bases from V and 6 from J; bases not matched to a gene: 9. Germline V CDR1 and CDR2: LNHDA, SQIVND (reference sequence). In nucleotides, the CDR3 is TGTGCCAGTAGTACCCTCGACAGGGTCCGTCAGCCCCAGCATTTT. Its protein is CASSTLDRVRQPQHF.

J is TRBJ1-2 and V is TRBV1; TRBD1, the table's D call, was not compared with the DNA. TRBV1 is tagged as a pseudogene. This CDR3 is 11 amino acids long. The CDR3, as DNA: TGCACCAGCCCTCAGACAGCTGGCTACACCTTC. Translating it yields CTSPQTAGYTF.

The chain joins TRBV6-5 to TRBJ2-5, with D uncertain. Germline-derived CDR1 and CDR2 are MNHEY and SVGAGI. Trimming pared 6 bases from V and 4 bases from J, leaving 15 bases between. The CDR3 loop spans 14 amino acids. CDR3 in DNA: TGTGCCAGCAGGGGTCTGGGTCTCAGAGAGACCCAGTACTTC. It is translated as CASRGLGLRETQYF.

The V gene is TRBV5-6, the J gene TRBJ2-7, with D possibly called TRBD1 or TRBD2 (5 bases each). Germline V CDR1 and CDR2: SGHDT, YYEEEE. The CDR3 loop spans 14 amino acids. V lost 3 bases and J 3 bases, leaving 13 bases between the germline ends. CDR3 sequence: CASSSEGINYEQYF. In nucleotides, the CDR3 is TGTGCCAGCAGCTCCGAGGGGATAAACTACGAGCAGTACTTC.

This clone occurred once. CDR3: CAWRGLNQPQHF. CDR3 bases: TGTGCCTGGAGGGGTCTCAATCAGCCCCAGCATTTT. This rearrangement joins TRBV30 to TRBJ1-5, with no clear D. Germline V gene lookup returns CDR1 GTSNPN and CDR2 SVGIG (reference sequence). The CDR3 loop spans 12 amino acids. The ends were cut back, 3 bases at V and 3 bases at J, with 6 bases in the middle.

The chain couples TRBV6-1 to TRBJ2-5, with 11 bases identical to TRBD2. CDR1 is MNHNS, CDR2 SASEGT, per germline. The CDR3 contains 15 residues. Trimming at V came to 7 bases and at J to 4 bases, leaving 8 bases not matched to a gene. The CDR3 loop is CASIRSGGAVETQYF. The CDR3 nucleotides are TGTGCCAGCATTCGTAGCGGGGGGGCTGTAGAGACCCAGTACTTC.

With respect to this clone: The junction and the germline gene differ at one end; a read error may be behind it. The genes are TRBV7-7 and TRBJ2-1, with 14 bases aligning to TRBD2. The CDR3 runs to 15 residues. From germline, CDR1 is SSHAT and CDR2 FNYEAQ (reference sequence). The CDR3 reads CASSPGTSGGGEQFF. Written as DNA, the CDR3 is TGTGCTAGCAGCCCAGGGACTAGCGGGGGAGGGGAGCAGTTCTTC.

The chain recombines TRBV7-2 with TRBJ2-7; 7 nucleotides match TRBD1. From germline, CDR1 is SGHTA and CDR2 FQGNSA. This CDR3 is built from 13 residues. V lost 4 bases and J lost 2; bases outside the gene matches: 2. The CDR3 DNA follows: TGTGCCAGCAGCTATGGACAGGCCTACGAGCAGTACTTC. Translating it yields CASSYGQAYEQYF.

The rearrangement joins TRBV27 to TRBJ1-1; D is possibly TRBD1 (5 bases). Trimming cost V 4 bases and J 1 base, with 10 bases left between them. From germline, CDR1 is MNHEY and CDR2 SMNVEV (reference sequence). This CDR3 comprises 14 residues. The CDR3 DNA is TGTGCCAGCAGTTGGGCAGGGAGGAACACTGAAGCTTTCTTT. It encodes CASSWAGRNTEAFF.

The genes are TRBV7-8 and TRBJ1-3; TRBD1 aligns across 7 bases. The junction had 9 bases not matched to a gene; V was cut back by 5 bases and J by 5 bases. The germline CDR1 and CDR2 sequences are SGHVS and FQNEAQ. The length of the CDR3 is 15 residues. The CDR3 protein is CASSPGRGLRNTIYF. The CDR3, as DNA: TGTGCCAGCAGCCCGGGGAGGGGGCTTCGAAACACCATATATTTT.

J is TRBJ1-2 and V is TRBV27, with D uncertain. Between the trimmed V and J ends, which lost 6 bases and 11 bases, there was a span of 19 bases. Germline lookup yields CDR1 MNHEY and CDR2 SMNVEV (reference sequence). The CDR3 loop spans 13 amino acids. The CDR3 sequence: CASSNRAPLRYTF. CDR3 sequence (DNA): TGTGCCAGCAGCAATCGGGCGCCTTTGAGGTACACCTTC.

V usage is TRBV6-5 and J usage is TRBJ1-1; tentatively, D is TRBD1 (5 bases). The CDR3 spans 14 residues. Germline V CDR1 and CDR2: MNHEY, SVGAGI. V lost 2 bases and J lost 4, with 11 bases in between. The CDR3 loop is CASSYGGRGTEAFF. CDR3 sequence (DNA): TGTGCCAGCAGTTACGGGGGGAGGGGCACTGAAGCTTTCTTT.

The J gene is TRBJ2-7, the V gene TRBV6-5; maybe TRBD2 (5 bases). Germline V gene data show CDR1 as MNHEY and CDR2 as SVGAGI. The CDR3 spans 15 residues. The V gene lost 0 bases and the J gene lost 2 bases, with 11 bases spanning the gap. In DNA, the CDR3 is TGTGCCAGCAGTTACTCGAGGGAACCGACCTACGAGCAGTACTTC. Its translation: CASSYSREPTYEQYF.

The chain combines TRBV15 with TRBJ2-7; D possibly corresponds to TRBD1 (6 bases). CDR1 is LNHNV and CDR2 is YYDKDF in the germline V gene (reference sequence). Trimming left V 5 bases short and J 5 bases short, with 16 bases between. CDR3 length: 14 residues. The CDR3 DNA is TGTGCCACCAGCCGGGACACGGCAAGGGACGAGCAGTACTTC. This sequence encodes CATSRDTARDEQYF.

V is TRBV9 and J is TRBJ1-5, with D possibly TRBD1 on 6 matching bases. Per germline, CDR1 SGDLS and CDR2 YYNGEE. The CDR3 runs 16 residues. V shed 3 bases and J shed 2 bases, with 15 bases lying between them. CDR3 in DNA: TGTGCCAGCAGCGCGGGGGGGCAGGGTGGCAATCAGCCCCAGCATTTT. It translates to CASSAGGQGGNQPQHF.

The V and J genes are TRBV21-1 and TRBJ1-3. TRBV21-1 is listed as a pseudogene. The CDR3 has 11 residues. In DNA form, the CDR3 reads TGTGCCAGCAGGGCTGGAAACACCATATATTTT. Translation gives CASRAGNTIYF.

This clone showed up just once. V is TRBV23-1 and J is TRBJ1-1, with TRBD1 identical over 7 bases. TRBV23-1 is an ORF; its function is uncertain. With V trimmed by 4 bases and J by 1 base, 3 bases remained unmatched. The CDR3 spans 14 residues. The CDR3 DNA reads as TGCGCCAGCAGTCCCTACAGGGGGAACACTGAAGCTTTCTTT. It specifies CASSPYRGNTEAFF.

The chain carries TRBV5-4 and TRBJ1-6; 8 bases fit TRBD1. The CDR3 spans 16 residues. With 4 bases clipped from V and 7 bases from J, the junction kept 10 bases outside the gene matches. Germline CDR1 and CDR2: SGHNT and YYREEE (reference sequence). The CDR3 loop reads CASSRGVTGDNSPLHF. CDR3 DNA sequence: TGTGCCAGCAGCCGGGGGGTGACAGGGGACAATTCACCCCTCCACTTT. The entire variable domain, with the rest obtained from reference TRBV5-4 and TRBJ1-6, is as follows: ETGVTQSPTHLIKTRGQQVTLRCSSQSGHNTVSWYQQALGQGPQFIFQYYREEENGRGNFPPRFSGLQFPNYSSELNVNALELDDSALYLCASSRGVTGDNSPLHFGNGTRLTVT.

The chain's CDR3 is CASSLEHGSGNTIYF. CDR3 coding DNA: TGCGCCAGCAGCTTGGAACACGGTTCAGGAAACACCATATATTTT. The V and J genes are TRBV5-1 and TRBJ1-3; D unclear. Germline-derived CDR1 and CDR2 are SGHRS and YFSETQ. V gave up 0 bases and J gave up 4 bases, with 11 bases separating them. This CDR3 has 15 amino acids.

J is TRBJ2-7 and V is TRBV27, with D hard to call. With 6 bases removed from V and 4 bases from J, the gap between germline ends came to 7 bases. CDR1 is MNHEY and CDR2 is SMNVEV in the germline V gene (reference sequence). This CDR3 contains 11 residues. The DNA of the CDR3 is TGTGCCAGCAGGTCAGGTTACGAGCAGTACTTC. Its translation: CASRSGYEQYF.

The V call is TRBV14, the J call TRBJ1-3; D remains ambiguous. The CDR3 is made up of 16 amino acids. V lost 1 base to trimming and J lost 4 bases, with 14 bases between them. Germline V gene data show CDR1 as SGHDN and CDR2 as FVKESK. Written as DNA, the CDR3 is TGTGCCAGCAGCCAAGCCTCACACATCAGGGGAAACACCATATATTTT. This sequence encodes CASSQASHIRGNTIYF.

CDR3 nucleotide sequence: TGTGCCTGGACCCGCCCGGGTCCCCCCGGCCATGGCTACACCTTC. This encodes CAWTRPGPPGHGYTF. The J gene is TRBJ1-2, the V gene TRBV30; D remains unclear. Trimming took 4 bases from V and 6 from J, leaving 21 bases between them. The CDR3 covers 15 residues. The germline gives CDR1 GTSNPN, CDR2 SVGIG (reference sequence).